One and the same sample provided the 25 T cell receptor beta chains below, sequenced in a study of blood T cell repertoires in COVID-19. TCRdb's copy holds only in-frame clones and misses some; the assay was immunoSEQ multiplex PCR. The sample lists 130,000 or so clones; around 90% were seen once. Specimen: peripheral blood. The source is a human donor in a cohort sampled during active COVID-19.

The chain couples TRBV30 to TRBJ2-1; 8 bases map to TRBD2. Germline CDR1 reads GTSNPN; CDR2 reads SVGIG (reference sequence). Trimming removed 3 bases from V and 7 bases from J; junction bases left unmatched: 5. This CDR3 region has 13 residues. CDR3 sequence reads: CAWSSGGVNEQFF. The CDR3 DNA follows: TGTGCCTGGAGCAGCGGGGGCGTAAATGAGCAGTTCTTC.

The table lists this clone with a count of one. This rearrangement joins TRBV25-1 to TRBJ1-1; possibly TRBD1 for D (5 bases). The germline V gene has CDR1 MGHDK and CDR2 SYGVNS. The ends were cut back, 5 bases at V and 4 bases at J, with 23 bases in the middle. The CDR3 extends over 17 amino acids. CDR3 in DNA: TGTGCCAGCAGTCCGACAGTCCGTTTTTCGTTCGGCACTGAAGCTTTCTTT. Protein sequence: CASSPTVRFSFGTEAFF.

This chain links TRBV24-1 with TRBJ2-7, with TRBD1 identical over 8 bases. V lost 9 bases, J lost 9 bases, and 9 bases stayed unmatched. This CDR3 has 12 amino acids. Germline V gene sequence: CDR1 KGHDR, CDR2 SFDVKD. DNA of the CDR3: TGTGCCACCCGACAGGGGCACGCCGGGCAGTACTTC. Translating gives CATRQGHAGQYF.

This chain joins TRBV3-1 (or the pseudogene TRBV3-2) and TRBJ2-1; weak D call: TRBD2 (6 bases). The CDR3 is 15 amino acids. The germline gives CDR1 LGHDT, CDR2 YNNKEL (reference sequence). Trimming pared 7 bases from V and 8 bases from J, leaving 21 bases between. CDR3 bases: TGTGCCAGCACCCATCATAGCGGAGCACGCGATGAGCAGTTCTTC. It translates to CASTHHSGARDEQFF.

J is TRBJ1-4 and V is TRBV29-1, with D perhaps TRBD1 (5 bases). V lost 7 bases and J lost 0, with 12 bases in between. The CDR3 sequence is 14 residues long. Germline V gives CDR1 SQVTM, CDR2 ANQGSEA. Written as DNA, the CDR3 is TGCAGCGCAAAAGACAGTGCAACTAATGAAAAACTGTTTTTT. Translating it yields CSAKDSATNEKLFF.

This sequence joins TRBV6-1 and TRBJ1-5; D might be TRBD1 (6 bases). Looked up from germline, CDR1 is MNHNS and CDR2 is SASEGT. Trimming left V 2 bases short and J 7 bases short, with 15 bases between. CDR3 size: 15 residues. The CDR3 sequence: CASSERGTSAQPQHF. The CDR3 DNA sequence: TGTGCCAGCAGTGAAAGGGGGACAAGTGCCCAGCCCCAGCATTTT.

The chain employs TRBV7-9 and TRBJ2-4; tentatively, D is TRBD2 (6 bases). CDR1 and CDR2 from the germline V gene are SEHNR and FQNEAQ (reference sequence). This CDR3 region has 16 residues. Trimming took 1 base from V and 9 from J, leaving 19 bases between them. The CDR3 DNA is TGTGCCAGCAGCTTAGAATGGGGGGAAAAGGGTGGCATTCAGTACTTC. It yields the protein CASSLEWGEKGGIQYF.

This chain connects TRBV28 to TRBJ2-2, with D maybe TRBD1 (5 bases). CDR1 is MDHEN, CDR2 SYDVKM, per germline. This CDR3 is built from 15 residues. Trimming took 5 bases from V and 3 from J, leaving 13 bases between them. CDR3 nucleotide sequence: TGTGCCAGCAGTGAAGGCCAGGGCCACACCGGGGAGCTGTTTTTT. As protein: CASSEGQGHTGELFF.

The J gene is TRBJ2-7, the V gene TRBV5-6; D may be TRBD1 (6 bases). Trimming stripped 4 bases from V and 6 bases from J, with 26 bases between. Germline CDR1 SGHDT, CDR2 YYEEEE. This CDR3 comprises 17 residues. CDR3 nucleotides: TGTGCCAGCAGCCCCCTACAGGGTTTCGGTGGTACTGGCGAGCAGTACTTC. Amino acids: CASSPLQGFGGTGEQYF. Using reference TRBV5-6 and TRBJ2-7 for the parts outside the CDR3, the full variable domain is DAGVTQSPTHLIKTRGQQVTLRCSPKSGHDTVSWYQQALGQGPQFIFQYYEEEERQRGNFPDRFSGHQFPNYSSELNVNALLLGDSALYLCASSPLQGFGGTGEQYFGPGTRLTVT.

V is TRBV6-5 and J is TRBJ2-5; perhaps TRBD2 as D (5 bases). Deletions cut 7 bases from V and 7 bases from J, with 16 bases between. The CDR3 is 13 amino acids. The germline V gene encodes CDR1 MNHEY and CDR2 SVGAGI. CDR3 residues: CASIVPGSGTQYF. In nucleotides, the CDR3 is TGTGCCAGCATCGTACCGGGGTCAGGGACCCAGTACTTC.

The CDR3 coding sequence is TGTGCCAGCAGCTTAGATCGGAGCTATGGCTACACCTTC. Translated, it gives CASSLDRSYGYTF. This rearrangement joins TRBV7-9 to TRBJ1-2; D unresolved. V was trimmed by 1 base and J by 4 bases, leaving 7 bases between them. Germline lookup yields CDR1 SEHNR and CDR2 FQNEAQ (reference sequence). The CDR3 contains 13 residues.

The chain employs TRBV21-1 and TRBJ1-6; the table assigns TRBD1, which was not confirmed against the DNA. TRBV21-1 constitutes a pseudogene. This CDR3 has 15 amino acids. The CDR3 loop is CASSKDPGKDSPLHF. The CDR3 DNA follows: TGTGCCAGCAGCAAAGATCCAGGGAAGGATTCACCCCTCCACTTT.

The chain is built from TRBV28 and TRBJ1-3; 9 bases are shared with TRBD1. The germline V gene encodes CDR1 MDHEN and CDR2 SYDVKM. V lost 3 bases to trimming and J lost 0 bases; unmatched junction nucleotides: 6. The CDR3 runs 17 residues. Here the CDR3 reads CASSFLGQGLSGNTIYF. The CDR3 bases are TGTGCCAGCAGTTTTTTGGGACAGGGACTCTCTGGAAACACCATATATTTT. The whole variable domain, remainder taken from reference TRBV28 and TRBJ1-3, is DVKVTQSSRYLVKRTGEKVFLECVQDMDHENMFWYRQDPGLGLRLIYFSYDVKMKEKGDIPEGYSVSREKKERFSLILESASTNQTSMYLCASSFLGQGLSGNTIYFGEGSWLTVV.

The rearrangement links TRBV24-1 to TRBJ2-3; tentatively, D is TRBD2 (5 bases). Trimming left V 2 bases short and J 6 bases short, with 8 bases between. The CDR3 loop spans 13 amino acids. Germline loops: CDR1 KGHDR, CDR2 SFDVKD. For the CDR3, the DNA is TGTGCCACCAGTGATTCGGGGTTGGATACGCAGTATTTT. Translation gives CATSDSGLDTQYF.

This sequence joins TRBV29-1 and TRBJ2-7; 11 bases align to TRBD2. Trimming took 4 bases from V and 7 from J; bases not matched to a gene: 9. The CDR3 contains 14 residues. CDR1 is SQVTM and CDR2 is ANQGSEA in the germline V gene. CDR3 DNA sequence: TGCAGCGTTGCTTTGCGTCTAGCGGGAGGTGAGCAGTACTTC. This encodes CSVALRLAGGEQYF.

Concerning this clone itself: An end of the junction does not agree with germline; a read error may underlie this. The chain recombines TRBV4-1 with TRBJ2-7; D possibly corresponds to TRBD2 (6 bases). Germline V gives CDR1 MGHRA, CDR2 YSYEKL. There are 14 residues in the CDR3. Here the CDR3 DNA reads TGCGCCAGCAGCCAAGTGGGCCAGAACAGGCCCGCGGGGTTC. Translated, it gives CASSQVGQNRPAGF.

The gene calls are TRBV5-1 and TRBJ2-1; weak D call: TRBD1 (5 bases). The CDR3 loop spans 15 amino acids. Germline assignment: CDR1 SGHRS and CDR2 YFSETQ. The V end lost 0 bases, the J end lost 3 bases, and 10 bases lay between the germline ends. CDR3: CASSLEGSDYNEQFF. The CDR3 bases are TGCGCCAGCAGCTTGGAGGGGTCCGACTACAATGAGCAGTTCTTC.

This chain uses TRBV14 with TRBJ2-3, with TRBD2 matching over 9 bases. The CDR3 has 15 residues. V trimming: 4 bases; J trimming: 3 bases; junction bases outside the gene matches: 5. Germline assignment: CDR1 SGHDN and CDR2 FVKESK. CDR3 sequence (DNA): TGTGCCAGCAGCCCCTACAGCGGGAGGACAGATACGCAGTATTTT. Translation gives CASSPYSGRTDTQYF.

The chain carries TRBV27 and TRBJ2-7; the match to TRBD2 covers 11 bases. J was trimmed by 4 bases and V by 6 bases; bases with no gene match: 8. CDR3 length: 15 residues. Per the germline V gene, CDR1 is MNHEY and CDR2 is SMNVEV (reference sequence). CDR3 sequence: CASSAIAGGPYEQYF. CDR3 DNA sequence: TGTGCCAGCAGCGCTATAGCGGGAGGGCCTTACGAGCAGTACTTC.

The CDR3 region has the DNA TGTGCCTGGAGTTCGGGACAGGTGAACACCGGGGAGCTGTTTTTT. Translation gives CAWSSGQVNTGELFF. The chain has TRBV30 and TRBJ2-2, with 8 bases fitting TRBD1. Germline V gene data show CDR1 as GTSNPN and CDR2 as SVGIG (reference sequence). CDR3 size: 15 residues. V gave up 2 bases and J gave up 1 base; unmatched junction bases: 3.

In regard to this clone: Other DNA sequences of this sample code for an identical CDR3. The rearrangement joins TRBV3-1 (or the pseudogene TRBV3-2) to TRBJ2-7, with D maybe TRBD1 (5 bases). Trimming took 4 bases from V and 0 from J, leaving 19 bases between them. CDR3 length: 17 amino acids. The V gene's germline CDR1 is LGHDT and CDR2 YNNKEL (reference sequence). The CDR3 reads CASSPNLAGPLSYEQYF. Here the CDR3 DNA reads TGTGCCAGCAGCCCCAACCTCGCAGGGCCCCTCTCCTACGAGCAGTACTTC.

The CDR3 sequence: CASSPIKGPEGEQYF. Written as DNA, the CDR3 is TGTGCCAGCTCACCAATCAAGGGGCCGGAAGGCGAGCAGTACTTC. The chain joins TRBV18 to TRBJ2-7, with D perhaps TRBD1 (5 bases). V was pared by 2 bases and J by 6 bases, with 17 bases between. This CDR3 has 15 residues. Germline V gene lookup returns CDR1 KGHSH and CDR2 LQKENI.

The DNA of the CDR3 is TGTGCCAGCAGTCCCCTAGGACAGAACTATGGCTACACCTTC. Translating gives CASSPLGQNYGYTF. This chain joins TRBV6-5 and TRBJ1-2; possibly TRBD1 for D (6 bases). V lost 5 bases, J lost 2 bases, and 12 bases lay in between. The germline V gene encodes CDR1 MNHEY and CDR2 SVGAGI. CDR3 length: 14 amino acids.

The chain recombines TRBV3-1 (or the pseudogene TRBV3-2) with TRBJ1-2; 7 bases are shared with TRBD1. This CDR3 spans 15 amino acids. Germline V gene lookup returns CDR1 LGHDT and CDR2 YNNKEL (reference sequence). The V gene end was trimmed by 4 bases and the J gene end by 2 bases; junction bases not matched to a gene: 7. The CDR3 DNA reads TGTGCCAGCAGCCCTCAGGACAGGAGAAACTATGGCTACACCTTC. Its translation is CASSPQDRRNYGYTF.

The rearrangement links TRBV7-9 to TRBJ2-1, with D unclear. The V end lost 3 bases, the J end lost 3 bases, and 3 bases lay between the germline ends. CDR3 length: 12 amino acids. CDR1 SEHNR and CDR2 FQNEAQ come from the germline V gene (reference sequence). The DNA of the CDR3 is TGTGCCAGCAGCTTTAGCTACAATGAGCAGTTCTTC. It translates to CASSFSYNEQFF.